The 22 T cell receptor beta chains presented below share a single source sample, sequenced in a study of T cells in Graves' hyperthyroidism and ophthalmopathy. Amplification targeted TCR beta CDR3 regions from RNA transcripts. RT-PCR in the first round (using the HTBI primer set) targeted the TCR CDR3. Each CDR3 protein gets one entry after TCRdb re-called the multiplex PCR reads with MiXCR. The table records a few hundred thousand distinct CDR3 sequences, 15% to 20% of them present only once. Sequenced sample: blood. The receptors originated from a woman in her 30s with Graves' ophthalmopathy.

This clonotype was seen repeatedly, ten times or more. The chain links TRBV4-1 to TRBJ2-7; 7 positions match TRBD1. The CDR3 consists of 15 residues. Germline V CDR1 and CDR2: MGHRA, YSYEKL. J gave up 2 bases and V 1 base, and 5 bases lay outside the gene matches. The CDR3 protein is CASSQGGQSAYEQYF. CDR3 DNA: TGCGCCAGCAGCCAAGGGGGACAGTCCGCCTACGAGCAGTACTTC.

This clonotype was seen many times. The J gene is TRBJ1-1, the V gene TRBV18; unclear D gene. V was clipped by 3 bases and J by 10 bases, with 18 bases between them. This CDR3 has 14 residues. Germline V gene sequence: CDR1 KGHSH, CDR2 LQKENI. This chain's CDR3 is CASSPGPLSPGAFF. CDR3 nucleotides: TGTGCCAGCTCACCCGGACCGCTCTCCCCGGGAGCTTTCTTT.

This clonotype has a count of ten or more. V and J are TRBV11-3 and TRBJ2-3; D assignment may be TRBD1 or TRBD2 (5 bases each). The CDR3 totals 15 residues. The V gene's germline CDR1 is SGHNT and CDR2 YENEEA. Trimming left V 4 bases short and J 4 bases short, with 15 bases between. CDR3 amino acids: CASSSSGTSADTQYF. The CDR3 coding sequence is TGTGCCAGCAGCTCGTCCGGGACGTCAGCAGATACGCAGTATTTT.

This CDR3 reads CASSSTSGSINEQFF. The CDR3 DNA is TGTGCCAGCAGCTCTACTAGCGGGAGCATCAATGAGCAGTTCTTC. The chain has TRBV27 and TRBJ2-1, with 11 nucleotides matching TRBD2. This CDR3 contains 15 residues. V shed 6 bases, J shed 6 bases, and the junction held 7 bases outside the gene matches. CDR1 and CDR2 (germline): MNHEY, SMNVEV (reference sequence).

This clonotype was recorded at least ten times. The CDR3 DNA reads TGCAGTGCTAGAGTCGGGGTCGGTGAGCAGTTCTTC. Its protein product is CSARVGVGEQFF. The chain links TRBV20-1 to TRBJ2-1, with a weak D call TRBD2 (5 bases). CDR3 length equals 12 residues. Trimming took 1 base from V and 9 from J, leaving 10 bases between them. In germline, CDR1 is DFQATT, CDR2 SNEGSKA (reference sequence).

This clonotype was counted only a few times. The rearrangement joins TRBV7-9 to TRBJ2-2; D may be TRBD1 (6 bases). V shed 2 bases and J shed 6 bases, with 10 bases lying between them. Per the germline V gene, CDR1 is SEHNR and CDR2 is FQNEAQ (reference sequence). The CDR3 runs to 14 residues. This chain's CDR3 is CASSLTEGAGELFF. CDR3 nucleotides: TGTGCCAGCAGCTTAACTGAGGGGGCCGGGGAGCTGTTTTTT.

There are many counts of this clonotype. The genes are TRBV6-5 and TRBJ2-7; D remains ambiguous. Trimming shortened V by 2 bases and J by 3 bases, and 11 bases separated the two germline ends. This CDR3 is built from 14 residues. CDR1 and CDR2 (germline): MNHEY, SVGAGI. The CDR3 here is CASSYDGVFYEQYF. The DNA for the CDR3 is TGTGCCAGCAGTTACGATGGCGTATTCTACGAGCAGTACTTC.

V usage is TRBV10-3 and J usage is TRBJ2-5, with TRBD1 identical over 7 bases. Losses at the gene ends were 4 bases for V and 2 bases for J; bases not matched to a gene: 7. This CDR3 contains 15 residues. The germline gives CDR1 ENHRY, CDR2 SYGVKD. The CDR3 loop reads CAISARGNAQETQYF. The CDR3 bases are TGTGCCATCAGTGCCAGGGGGAACGCTCAAGAGACCCAGTACTTC.

This clonotype was recorded at least ten times. The chain's CDR3 is CASSWSGDTDTQYF. The CDR3 DNA sequence: TGTGCCAGCAGTTGGTCCGGGGACACAGATACGCAGTATTTT. The V gene is TRBV6-1, the J gene TRBJ2-3, with D possibly TRBD2 on 5 matching bases. Germline CDR1 is MNHNS and CDR2 is SASEGT. The CDR3 runs 14 residues. Trimming cost V 5 bases and J 2 bases, with 11 bases left between them.

This clonotype was counted ten times or more. The chain employs TRBV7-9 and TRBJ2-3; D uncertain. The CDR3 is 15 residues long. Trimming removed 5 bases from V and 1 base from J, with 13 bases in between. Germline CDR1 SEHNR, CDR2 FQNEAQ (reference sequence). CDR3 nucleotides: TGTGCCAGCAGCCGGACCCCCGCGGGCACAGATACGCAGTATTTT. Encoded protein: CASSRTPAGTDTQYF.

This clonotype has ten or more counts. J is TRBJ1-2 and V is TRBV28, with TRBD1 matching over 7 bases. Germline CDR1 and CDR2: MDHEN and SYDVKM. Trimming cost V 7 bases and J 3 bases; bases outside gene matches: 5. This CDR3 comprises 13 residues. CDR3 in amino acids: CASNLGTDYGYTF. The DNA for the CDR3 is TGTGCCAGCAATCTCGGGACAGACTATGGCTACACCTTC.

This rearrangement joins TRBV12-3 or TRBV12-4 to TRBJ2-3; D tentatively reads TRBD1 or TRBD2 (5 bases each). CDR3 length: 13 residues. V shed 6 bases and J shed 4 bases, with 11 bases lying between them. CDR3 in amino acids: CASSFEGPDTQYF. CDR3 in DNA: TGTGCCAGCAGCTTTGAGGGGCCAGATACGCAGTATTTT.

This clonotype was observed at least ten times. The chain is built from TRBV7-2 and TRBJ2-7; D uncertain. Trimming shortened V by 4 bases and J by 3 bases, and 13 bases separated the two germline ends. From germline, CDR1 is SGHTA and CDR2 FQGNSA. The CDR3 contains 14 residues. Written as DNA, the CDR3 is TGTGCCAGCAGCTCCAAAGGCAGGTACTACGAGCAGTACTTC. Protein product: CASSSKGRYYEQYF.

This clonotype was observed at least ten times. The chain uses TRBV12-3 or TRBV12-4 and TRBJ2-7; D is perhaps TRBD1 or TRBD2 (6 bases each). Deletions cut 5 bases from V and 0 bases from J, with 17 bases between. The CDR3 is made up of 16 amino acids. This CDR3 reads CASSPQASGASYEQYF. CDR3 bases: TGTGCCAGCAGTCCTCAGGCATCGGGGGCCTCCTACGAGCAGTACTTC.

This clonotype has at least ten counts. The chain is built from TRBV28 and TRBJ1-1, with a tentative D call TRBD1 (6 bases). The V end lost 1 base, the J end lost 8 bases, and 14 bases lay between the germline ends. In germline, CDR1 is MDHEN, CDR2 SYDVKM. This CDR3 has 14 residues. The CDR3 region is CASSLSGGWTEAFF. The CDR3 DNA reads TGTGCCAGCAGTTTATCCGGGGGCTGGACCGAAGCTTTCTTT.

A note on this clonotype: Since a much larger clone is just one base distant, this may be a read error. The rearrangement links TRBV13 to TRBJ2-1, with 10 bases that match TRBD2. This CDR3 has 16 residues. Germline-derived CDR1 and CDR2 are PRHDT and FYEKMQ (reference sequence). The CDR3 DNA sequence: TGTGTCAGCAGCTTCTCCGGGACTAGCGAAAGAAATGAGCAGTTCTTC. The encoded protein is CVSSFSGTSERNEQFF.

The rearrangement joins TRBV4-1 to TRBJ1-3; D gene ambiguous. The V end lost 1 base, the J end lost 9 bases, and 10 bases lay between the germline ends. This CDR3 has 13 amino acids. The germline V gene encodes CDR1 MGHRA and CDR2 YSYEKL. CDR3 DNA sequence: TGCGCCAGCAGCCAAGCGACCAGGAGCACCATATATTTT. The encoded protein is CASSQATRSTIYF.

V and J are TRBV5-1 and TRBJ2-5; 9 nucleotides line up with TRBD2. The CDR3 is made up of 15 amino acids. Germline CDR1 is SGHRS and CDR2 is YFSETQ. Unmatched junction bases numbered 6, after V lost 5 bases and J lost 1 base. The DNA of the CDR3 is TGCGCCAGCAGATCGTTAGCGGGAGCCCAAGAGACCCAGTACTTC. This translates into CASRSLAGAQETQYF. Looking up the rest from reference TRBV5-1 and TRBJ2-5 gives the full variable domain: KAGVTQTPRYLIKTRGQQVTLSCSPISGHRSVSWYQQTPGQGLQFLFEYFSETQRNKGNFPGRFSGRQFSNSRSEMNVSTLELGDSALYLCASRSLAGAQETQYFGPGTRLLVL.

V and J are TRBV20-1 and TRBJ2-3, with D possibly TRBD1 on 6 matching bases. Germline CDR1 is DFQATT and CDR2 is SNEGSKA (reference sequence). V lost 0 bases and J lost 6, with 31 bases in between. CDR3 length: 20 residues. The CDR3 DNA reads as TGCAGTGCTAGAGACGCAGGGGTAACAGGGAAAAGTTTGGGGGATGATACGCAGTATTTT. Its translation: CSARDAGVTGKSLGDDTQYF.

This clonotype was recorded many times. V gene TRBV3-1 combines with J gene TRBJ2-3; D may correspond to TRBD1 or TRBD2 (5 bases each). There are 13 residues in the CDR3. V was pared by 1 base and J by 11 bases, with 13 bases between. Germline V CDR1 and CDR2: LGHDT, YNNKEL (reference sequence). The CDR3 DNA reads TGTGCCAGCAGCCAAGGGATGGGGACCGAGCAGTATTTT. As protein: CASSQGMGTEQYF.

This clonotype was seen repeatedly, ten times or more. This chain joins TRBV5-1 and TRBJ2-7; 10 nucleotides line up with TRBD1. Germline CDR1 and CDR2: SGHRS and YFSETQ. CDR3 length: 14 amino acids. V was clipped by 1 base and J by 4 bases; unmatched bases: 2. CDR3 DNA: TGCGCCAGCAGCTTGCAGGGACAGGGGTACGAGCAGTACTTC. Translating it yields CASSLQGQGYEQYF.

At least ten counts were recorded for this clonotype. Here the CDR3 reads CASQASGIGNEQFF. The CDR3 DNA reads TGTGCCAGCCAAGCTAGCGGGATAGGAAATGAGCAGTTCTTC. The chain is built from TRBV2 and TRBJ2-1; 9 bases match TRBD2. Germline V gene data show CDR1 as SNHLY and CDR2 as FYNNEI. V lost 8 bases to trimming and J lost 7 bases; unmatched junction nucleotides: 9. There are 14 residues in the CDR3.